The entry below describes one T cell receptor beta chain. This entry is derived from a study of control samples from healthy donors and cancer patients. Generated by immunoSEQ multiplex PCR, the TCRdb table keeps only in-frame clones and is missing some. The sample has roughly 200,000 clones; 90% to 95% are singletons. CDR1 and CDR2 (germline): LGHDT, YNNKEL (reference sequence). This CDR3 has 15 amino acids. With 0 bases removed from V and 1 base from J, the gap between germline ends came to 9 bases. This receptor was obtained from a man in his fifties in good health. Sequenced input: blood. The chain combines TRBV3-1 (or the pseudogene TRBV3-2) with TRBJ1-2; D is ambiguous. CDR3 DNA sequence: TGTGCCAGCAGCCAAGATAGCGTCAGTAACTATGGCTACACCTTC. Its translation: CASSQDSVSNYGYTF.